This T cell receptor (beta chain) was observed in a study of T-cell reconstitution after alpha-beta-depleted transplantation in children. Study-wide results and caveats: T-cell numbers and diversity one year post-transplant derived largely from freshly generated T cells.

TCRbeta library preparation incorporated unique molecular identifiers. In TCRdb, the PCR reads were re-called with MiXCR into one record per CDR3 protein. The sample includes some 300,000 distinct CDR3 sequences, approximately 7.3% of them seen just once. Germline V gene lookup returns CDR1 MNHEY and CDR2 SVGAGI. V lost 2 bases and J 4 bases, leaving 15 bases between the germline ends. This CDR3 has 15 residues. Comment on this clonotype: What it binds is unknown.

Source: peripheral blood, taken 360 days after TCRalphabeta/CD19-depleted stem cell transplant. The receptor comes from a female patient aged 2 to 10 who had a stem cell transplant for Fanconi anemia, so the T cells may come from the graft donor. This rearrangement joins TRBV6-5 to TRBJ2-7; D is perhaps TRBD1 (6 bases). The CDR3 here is CASSYPGQLGYEQYF. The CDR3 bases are TGTGCCAGCAGTTACCCAGGACAGCTGGGTTACGAGCAGTACTTC.